The T cell receptor beta chain under discussion was sequenced for a study of T cells in Graves' hyperthyroidism and ophthalmopathy (dated by TCRdb to the late 2010s). In terms of the full investigation: Peripheral blood samples were taken at initial diagnosis, before any treatment was given. To identify TCR V-J signatures that set the groups apart, the researchers used a discovery cohort of 100 or so patients, made up of roughly 45 with Graves' ophthalmopathy and some 55 with stable Graves' hyperthyroidism. Prospective prediction of ophthalmopathy was tested in an independent validation cohort consisting of 18 to 20 hyperthyroidism patients and 15 to 17 patients who later progressed to ophthalmopathy. For training and testing, the roughly 97 patients in the discovery cohort were randomly divided in a 7:3 ratio. The study also compared thyroid tissue and blood T-cell repertoires from about six Graves' hyperthyroidism patients. After sampling, hyperthyroidism patients received methimazole starting at 30 mg daily, and ophthalmopathy patients received high-dose intravenous methylprednisolone. The paper describes TCR Vbeta CDR3 sequencing of 135 peripheral blood samples, made up of 40 to 45 ophthalmopathy patients, around 78 hyperthyroidism patients and some 17 progressor patients. Results and caveats for the whole study, not just this receptor: A 13 V-J signature model separated ophthalmopathy from stable hyperthyroidism, with over 85% sensitivity and roughly 81% specificity in cross-validation and 80%/75% in testing. Most expanded thyroid clonotypes (frequency above 0.001) were also found in blood, which suggests that blood repertoires may mirror thyroid immune responses. In validation, the model predicted progression to ophthalmopathy a median of approximately 6.6 months before onset, with about 64% sensitivity and about 75% specificity. No statistical method was used to set the sample size in advance, and investigators knew the group allocation.

Reading from cysteine to phenylalanine, the CDR3 counts 15 amino acids. The DNA shown is the 45-base CDR3, in frame from base 1. The germline V gene supplies CDR1 SQVTM and CDR2 ANQGSEA. Deletion took 6 bases off V and 2 bases off J, with a span of 20 bases between the germline ends. The TCR beta CDR3 regions were amplified from RNA transcripts. For the first round of RT-PCR on the TCR CDR3, the HTBI primer set was used together with the Qiagen OneStep RT-PCR kit. A second multiplex PCR round built the libraries, followed by size selection and purification. Sequencing of the libraries was done on an Illumina HiSeq2000 using paired-end 100 bp reads. Per the authors' processing: SOAPnuke was used to process the raw data, removing reads that contained adapters or uncalled bases, had a mean Phred below 15, or lacked an exact match to the constant primer or identifier. High-quality paired reads were merged using COPE v1.2.5, and each unique nucleotide sequence was defined as a clonotype. MiTCR v1.1 was used to align the clonotypes against IMGT TRBV, TRBD and TRBJ reference segments. Analysis was restricted to V-J combinations with a frequency above 0.0001, which covered roughly 99% of repertoires. A TCS score was defined as the ratio between F50 (clonal expansion) and ExV (chaos), using BLOSUM62-based TCRdist between CDR3 peptides within each V-J. Welch's t-statistics and random forest reduced fewer than 550 V-J features to 13, which were used in a naive Bayes classifier (R e1071). TCRdb handled the public reads itself, with Q25 trimming in fastp and clone calling in MiXCR, and kept productive beta chains. Here each entry gathers all rows of one CDR3 protein and keeps the most common genes and DNA. The V and J calls shown here were made by TCRdb, not taken from the authors' results. For this sample the table gives about 420,000 distinct CDR3 sequences, of which more than 15% were detected only once. The ten largest clones represent 13% to 15% of the sample.

This clonotype was counted only a few times. Its antigen is not yet known. No base qualities exist here, and no much larger clone lies one base off it. Graves' hyperthyroidism was defined as stable when no progression to ophthalmopathy occurred over 18 months of follow-up. Hyperthyroidism patients were newly diagnosed, had a disease duration of under 2 months, and were aged 18 to 65 years. Patients with uncontrolled infections, other autoimmune diseases, pregnancy or lactation were excluded. Clinical symptoms, serum thyroxine and TRAb, thyroid ultrasound, and orbital computed tomography formed the basis for the diagnoses. Ficoll-Paque density gradient centrifugation was used to isolate PBMCs from approximately 11 ml of fresh peripheral blood. Total RNA was extracted using Trizol reagent, and RNA quality was assessed on an Agilent 2100 Bioanalyzer.

Sequencing input: blood. The receptor was derived from a woman aged 18-35 years with Graves' hyperthyroidism. In this chain, TRBV29-1 is recombined with TRBJ2-7; possibly the D gene is TRBD1, per 6 matching bases. For the CDR3, the sequence is CSVPDRDPGAYEQYF. DNA sequence: TGCAGCGTGCCTGACCGAGACCCAGGGGCCTACGAGCAGTACTTC.